This record covers a single T cell receptor beta chain. The antigen is undetermined. These data belong to a study of blood T cells in healthy people across ages. Study at large: Every two T cells gave about one barcoded beta molecule via template switching. Whole-study results and caveats: A greater number of naive CD4+ cells and higher diversity distinguished long-lived donors from aged donors. Changes in expanded clonotypes were possibly confounded, as the CMV status of donors was unknown.

Primers used in a second PCR of about 6 to 11 cycles were a sample-barcoded 5' primer and a J-beta primer mix. TCRdb fed the 5' RACE reads into MiXCR, producing one record per CDR3 protein. In the table there are hundreds of thousands of distinct CDR3 sequences, approximately 50% of which are singletons. Trimming took 4 bases from V and 0 from J, leaving 7 bases between them. The CDR3 runs to 14 residues. In germline, CDR1 is SGHRS, CDR2 YFSETQ. Ranging in age from roughly 6 to 95, the donors were healthy Caucasian individuals from Russia. The chain uses TRBV5-1 and TRBJ1-4; D unresolved. The TCR originated in a woman aged 60-75 years in good health. The specimen was blood. CDR3 in DNA: TGCGCCAGCAGCCCTAGAGCAACTAATGAAAAACTGTTTTTT. Protein product: CASSPRATNEKLFF.